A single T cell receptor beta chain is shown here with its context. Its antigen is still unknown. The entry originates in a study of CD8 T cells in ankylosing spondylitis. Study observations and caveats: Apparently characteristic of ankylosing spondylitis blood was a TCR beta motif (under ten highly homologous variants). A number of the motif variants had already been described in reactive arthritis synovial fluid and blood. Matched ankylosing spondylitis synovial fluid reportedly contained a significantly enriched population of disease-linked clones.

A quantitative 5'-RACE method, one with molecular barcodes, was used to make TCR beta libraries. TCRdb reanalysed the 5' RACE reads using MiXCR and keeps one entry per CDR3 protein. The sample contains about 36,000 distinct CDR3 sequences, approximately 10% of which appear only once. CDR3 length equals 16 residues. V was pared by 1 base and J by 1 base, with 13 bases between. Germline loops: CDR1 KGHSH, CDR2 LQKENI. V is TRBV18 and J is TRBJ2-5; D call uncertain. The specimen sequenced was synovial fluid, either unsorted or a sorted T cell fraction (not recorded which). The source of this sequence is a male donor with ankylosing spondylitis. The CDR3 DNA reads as TGTGCCAGCTCACCACTTCCAGCACTGCTCCAAGAGACCCAGTACTTC. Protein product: CASSPLPALLQETQYF.